This TCR beta chain derives from a study of OX40 agonist ivuxolimab in advanced cancers. As for the study in general: People who had prior anti-PD-1, anti-PD-L1 or anti-CTLA-4 therapy could take part, and around 39% had some. Regarding the study as a whole: At doses 0.1 to 3.0 mg/kg, CD4+ and CD8+ clones expanded.

Autoimmune disease history or systemic immunosuppression led to patient exclusion. About this clone itself: Its target is unknown.

Clones were sequenced by immunoSEQ multiplex PCR, and TCRdb holds only the in-frame ones, with some missing. The data show some 25,000 clones, roughly 80% seen once. Looked up from germline, CDR1 is MNHEY and CDR2 is SMNVEV (reference sequence). The CDR3 is made up of 15 amino acids. Germline trimming cut 5 bases from V and 4 bases from J; bases unmatched to any gene: 10. The sequencing used CD4+ or CD8+ T cells sorted from blood, collected in a trial of the OX40 agonist ivuxolimab. This chain uses TRBV27 with TRBJ2-7; 8 nucleotides align to TRBD2. The clonotype was recovered from an adult with an advanced solid tumor such as melanoma, head and neck, liver or kidney cancer. CDR3 nucleotide sequence: TGTGCCAGCAGTGAAGAGGCTAGCGGGTCGTACGAGCAGTACTTC. Translated, it gives CASSEEASGSYEQYF.